The next 29 T cell receptor beta chains were all read from a single sample in a study of Ad26.COV2.S vaccination and SARS-CoV-2 variants. Repertoires were generated with immunoSEQ multiplex PCR, while TCRdb's copy carries only in-frame clones and drops some. The sample includes about 320,000 clones, over 80% of them seen just once. The sample's treatment: some 20 received Ad26.COV2.S at low or high dose, single or two shots; several received placebo; per-sample allocation not given. It was on day 63 after the first vaccine or placebo injection that samples were taken. This material consisted of peripheral blood, taken in a trial of Ad26.COV2.S vaccine versus placebo. All receptors come from a person between 18 and 60 years old who received the Ad26.COV2.S COVID-19 vaccine or a placebo.

This chain uses TRBV2 with TRBJ1-6, with D unclear. The V end was cut by 7 bases, the J end by 5 bases, with 15 bases between. CDR3 length equals 15 residues. Germline V gene sequence: CDR1 SNHLY, CDR2 FYNNEI. CDR3 nucleotide sequence: TGTGCCAGCAACGTCTTAAGGGTTAATAATTCACCCCTCCACTTT. The encoded protein is CASNVLRVNNSPLHF.

The rearrangement uses TRBV24-1 and TRBJ2-7, with unresolved D. V was shortened by 5 bases and J by 3 bases, with 10 bases between the two germline ends. This CDR3 has 13 residues. Germline V lookup: CDR1 KGHDR, CDR2 SFDVKD. The CDR3 region is CATSVGSHYEQYF. CDR3 nucleotide sequence: TGTGCCACCAGTGTCGGCAGTCACTACGAGCAGTACTTC.

In its sample, this clone was seen once. The genes are TRBV6-5 and TRBJ1-6; no firm D call. Germline V gene sequence: CDR1 MNHEY, CDR2 SVGAGI. V lost 2 bases and J lost 8, with 16 bases in between. CDR3 size: 16 residues. The DNA of the CDR3 is TGTGCCAGCAGTTACAACTCGCGGACTAGGGATTCACCCCTCCACTTT. Protein: CASSYNSRTRDSPLHF.

The chain carries TRBV5-1 and TRBJ2-7; 11 bases are shared with TRBD2. There are 14 residues in the CDR3. Losses at the gene ends were 4 bases for V and 5 bases for J; bases not matched to a gene: 5. Germline loops: CDR1 SGHRS, CDR2 YFSETQ. The CDR3 DNA reads as TGCGCCAGCAGCCCTACTAGCGGGGGTAACGAGCAGTACTTC. Translated, it gives CASSPTSGGNEQYF.

This clone was observed a single time. This chain uses TRBV21-1 with TRBJ2-7; the table's D call of TRBD1 was not tested on the DNA. TRBV21-1 corresponds to a pseudogene. The CDR3 runs to 11 residues. Here the CDR3 reads CARDRAYEQYF. The CDR3, as DNA: TGTGCCAGGGACAGAGCCTACGAGCAGTACTTC.

This clone has only one observation. V is TRBV7-2 and J is TRBJ2-2; possibly TRBD2 for D (5 bases). Deletions cut 5 bases from V and 6 bases from J, with 13 bases between. The CDR3 sequence is 14 residues long. Per the germline V gene, CDR1 is SGHTA and CDR2 is FQGNSA. CDR3 DNA: TGTGCCAGCAGCGAAACTAGGGCGGCCGGGGAGCTGTTTTTT. It is translated as CASSETRAAGELFF. Variable domain in full (rest from reference TRBV7-2 and TRBJ2-2): GAGVSQSPSNKVTEKGKDVELRCDPISGHTALYWYRQSLGQGLEFLIYFQGNSAPDKSGLPSDRFSAERTGGSVSTLTIQRTQQEDSAVYLCASSETRAAGELFFGEGSRLTVL.

V gene TRBV10-3 combines with J gene TRBJ1-1; 8 nucleotides match TRBD1. With V trimmed by 4 bases and J by 1 base, 5 bases remained unmatched. The CDR3 sequence is 15 residues long. CDR1 is ENHRY, CDR2 SYGVKD, per germline. The CDR3 nucleotides are TGTGCCATCAGTGGCCCGACAGGGGAGAACACTGAAGCTTTCTTT. This gives the protein CAISGPTGENTEAFF.

This clone appeared a single time. This chain connects TRBV28 to TRBJ2-7; D gene ambiguous. Germline-derived CDR1 and CDR2 are MDHEN and SYDVKM. The V end was cut by 3 bases, the J end by 9 bases, with 12 bases between. This CDR3 comprises 12 residues. The CDR3 reads CASSFTVTGQYF. In DNA, the CDR3 is TGTGCCAGCAGTTTTACAGTGACTGGGCAGTACTTC.

This sequence joins TRBV18 and TRBJ1-2; D may be TRBD1 (6 bases). The length of the CDR3 is 16 residues. V was shortened by 1 base and J by 2 bases, with 14 bases between the two germline ends. Germline CDR1 and CDR2: KGHSH and LQKENI. CDR3 DNA sequence: TGTGCCAGCTCACCACAAGGAACAGGGTCAAACTATGGCTACACCTTC. Residues: CASSPQGTGSNYGYTF.

Concerning this clone itself: At one end the junction does not follow the germline gene, possibly because of a read error. V gene TRBV5-4 combines with J gene TRBJ1-2, with TRBD1 identical over 8 bases. CDR1 SGHNT and CDR2 YYREEE come from the germline V gene (reference sequence). The CDR3 consists of 12 residues. The CDR3 sequence is CASSWGTGQSEF. The CDR3 DNA sequence: TGTGCCAGCAGCTGGGGGACAGGCCAGAGTGAATTC.

Only one count was recorded for this clone. This sequence joins TRBV6-5 and TRBJ2-7; D may be TRBD2 (5 bases). This CDR3 comprises 16 residues. Germline lookup yields CDR1 MNHEY and CDR2 SVGAGI. Trimming removed 0 bases at V and 0 bases at J, with 12 bases between. The CDR3 is CASSYSTAGSSYEQYF. The DNA of the CDR3 is TGTGCCAGCAGTTACTCGACTGCGGGTAGCTCCTACGAGCAGTACTTC.

This clone has only one observation. This chain connects TRBV4-1 to TRBJ1-4; D remains unclear. CDR3 length: 16 amino acids. Germline-derived CDR1 and CDR2 are MGHRA and YSYEKL. The V end was cut by 4 bases, the J end by 0 bases, with 12 bases between. CDR3 coding DNA: TGCGCCAGCAGCCCCTCCTTGAGGGCAACTAATGAAAAACTGTTTTTT. Translated: CASSPSLRATNEKLFF.

There are a few counts of this clone. The rearrangement uses TRBV27 and TRBJ1-4; D gene ambiguous. V was shortened by 3 bases and J by 8 bases, with 13 bases between the two germline ends. This CDR3 region has 14 residues. Germline V gene sequence: CDR1 MNHEY, CDR2 SMNVEV (reference sequence). This CDR3 reads CASSFLDPGEKLFF. Here the CDR3 DNA reads TGTGCCAGCAGTTTCCTGGACCCCGGGGAAAAACTGTTTTTT.

The chain couples TRBV5-1 to TRBJ1-2; D ambiguous. V lost 0 bases, J lost 4 bases, and 13 bases lay in between. The CDR3 is 15 amino acids. Germline V gene sequence: CDR1 SGHRS, CDR2 YFSETQ. CDR3 loop: CASSLVGPEIYGYTF. CDR3 sequence (DNA): TGCGCCAGCAGCTTGGTAGGCCCCGAGATCTATGGCTACACCTTC.

J is TRBJ2-7 and V is TRBV24-1; TRBD2 might be the D (5 bases). CDR1 is KGHDR, CDR2 SFDVKD, per germline. This CDR3 is built from 11 residues. V was clipped by 5 bases and J by 5 bases, with 6 bases between them. This chain's CDR3 is CATSAGNEQYF. CDR3 DNA: TGTGCCACCAGTGCCGGGAACGAGCAGTACTTC.

This chain links TRBV28 with TRBJ2-6; unclear D gene. CDR1 is MDHEN and CDR2 is SYDVKM in the germline V gene. The V and J ends lost 4 bases and 0 bases respectively, with 10 bases between them. This CDR3 region has 16 residues. CDR3 in DNA: TGTGCCAGCAGTTCACGACACCTCTCTGGGGCCAACGTCCTGACTTTC. It yields the protein CASSSRHLSGANVLTF.

The chain has TRBV6-6 and TRBJ1-2; TRBD1 is a possible D gene (5 bases). Germline V gene sequence: CDR1 MNHNY, CDR2 SVGAGI (reference sequence). V lost 2 bases, J lost 0 bases, and 7 bases lay in between. The CDR3 totals 14 residues. The CDR3: CASSYGATNYGYTF. DNA of the CDR3: TGTGCCAGCAGTTACGGGGCGACTAACTATGGCTACACCTTC.

This chain uses TRBV5-6 with TRBJ1-2; weak D call: TRBD1 (5 bases). This CDR3 has 15 residues. Trimming removed 7 bases from V and 4 bases from J, with 20 bases in between. Germline V gives CDR1 SGHDT, CDR2 YYEEEE. The CDR3 bases are TGTGCCAGCTGTCTCAGGGCGCCGATTACCTATGGCTACACCTTC. It codes for CASCLRAPITYGYTF.

This chain uses TRBV3-1 (or the pseudogene TRBV3-2) with TRBJ1-4, with 7 bases aligning to TRBD1. From germline, CDR1 is LGHDT and CDR2 YNNKEL (reference sequence). Unmatched junction bases numbered 9, after V lost 0 bases and J lost 8 bases. This CDR3 has 16 residues. The CDR3 loop is CASSQDMAGGGEKLFF. DNA of the CDR3: TGTGCCAGCAGCCAAGATATGGCAGGGGGAGGAGAAAAACTGTTTTTT.

The CDR3 is CASMKWAGEQFF. The DNA of the CDR3 is TGTGCCAGCATGAAGTGGGCTGGTGAGCAGTTCTTC. The chain couples TRBV5-8 to TRBJ2-1; D gene unclear. CDR1 SGHTS and CDR2 YDEGEE come from the germline V gene. The CDR3 contains 12 residues. Trimming removed 6 bases from V and 9 bases from J, with 13 bases in between. The whole variable domain, remainder taken from reference TRBV5-8 and TRBJ2-1, is EAGVTQSPTHLIKTRGQQATLRCSPISGHTSVYWYQQALGLGLQFLLWYDEGEERNRGNFPPRFSGRQFPNYSSELNVNALELEDSALYLCASMKWAGEQFFGPGTRLTVL.

The chain combines TRBV19 with TRBJ1-2; 7 bases match TRBD1. V shed 4 bases and J 8 bases; nucleotides not matched to a gene: 4. CDR3 length equals 12 residues. CDR1 LNHDA and CDR2 SQIVND come from the germline V gene (reference sequence). This CDR3 is CASSNRGGGYTF. DNA for the CDR3: TGTGCCAGTAGTAACAGGGGCGGGGGCTACACCTTC.

The CDR3 is CASSQDVEAPRAQYF. The CDR3, as DNA: TGTGCCAGCAGCCAAGATGTGGAGGCACCCAGGGCCCAGTACTTC. This chain uses TRBV4-2 with TRBJ2-5; D might be TRBD1 or TRBD2, each matching 5 bases. Trimming cost V 0 bases and J 9 bases, with 17 bases left between them. Germline lookup yields CDR1 LGHNA and CDR2 YNFKEQ. The CDR3 spans 15 residues.

The chain is built from TRBV14 and TRBJ1-2, with D unclear. The CDR3 spans 14 residues. V was cut by 0 bases and J by 8 bases, with 13 bases left in between. Germline V CDR1 and CDR2: SGHDN, FVKESK. CDR3 region: CASSQDFLQWGYTF. CDR3 bases: TGTGCCAGCAGCCAAGATTTCTTACAGTGGGGCTACACCTTC.

The rearrangement uses TRBV3-1 (or the pseudogene TRBV3-2) and TRBJ1-1; possibly TRBD1 for D (5 bases). Germline assignment: CDR1 LGHDT and CDR2 YNNKEL (reference sequence). The V end was cut by 4 bases, the J end by 5 bases, with 20 bases between. The CDR3 length is 16 residues. The CDR3 here is CASSPRGPGAGTEAFF. CDR3 nucleotides: TGTGCCAGCAGCCCTAGGGGACCCGGGGCAGGAACTGAAGCTTTCTTT.

The chain combines TRBV19 with TRBJ2-6, with D possibly matching TRBD2 (5 bases). CDR1 is LNHDA, CDR2 SQIVND, per germline (reference sequence). Deletions cut 5 bases from V and 4 bases from J, with 21 bases between. This CDR3 is built from 18 residues. The CDR3 sequence: CASSLPRVGPGGANVLTF. The CDR3 DNA reads as TGTGCCAGTAGTCTCCCGCGGGTTGGCCCGGGGGGGGCCAACGTCCTGACTTTC.

The chain links TRBV9 to TRBJ2-1, with D tentatively TRBD2 (7 bases). Trimming shortened V by 0 bases and J by 0 bases, and 16 bases separated the two germline ends. The CDR3 loop spans 18 amino acids. Germline V gene data show CDR1 as SGDLS and CDR2 as YYNGEE. The CDR3 DNA reads TGTGCCAGCAGCGTAGCCCCGGGGGGCCCAAGCTCCTACAATGAGCAGTTCTTC. Translating it yields CASSVAPGGPSSYNEQFF. Together with reference TRBV9 and TRBJ2-1, the CDR3 gives the full variable domain: DSGVTQTPKHLITATGQRVTLRCSPRSGDLSVYWYQQSLDQGLQFLIQYYNGEERAKGNILERFSAQQFPDLHSELNLSSLELGDSALYFCASSVAPGGPSSYNEQFFGPGTRLTVL.

V usage is TRBV6-5 and J usage is TRBJ1-2; 7 nucleotides match TRBD1. Germline CDR1 reads MNHEY; CDR2 reads SVGAGI. V shed 7 bases, J shed 2 bases, and the junction held 7 bases outside the gene matches. The CDR3 is made up of 14 amino acids. DNA for the CDR3: TGTGCCAGCACCCTAACAGGGGTAAACTATGGCTACACCTTC. Its translation is CASTLTGVNYGYTF.

This chain links TRBV2 with TRBJ1-5; possible D gene TRBD1, 5 bases. Germline CDR1 and CDR2: SNHLY and FYNNEI. Trimming removed 0 bases from V and 5 bases from J, with 26 bases in between. The CDR3 spans 20 residues. CDR3 residues: CASSEALRRIGTSTYQPQHF. CDR3 bases: TGTGCCAGCAGTGAAGCGCTTCGGAGGATCGGGACCTCCACCTATCAGCCCCAGCATTTT.

V gene TRBV3-1 (or the pseudogene TRBV3-2) combines with J gene TRBJ2-5, with TRBD1 matching 9 bases. This CDR3 is built from 18 residues. Looked up from germline, CDR1 is LGHDT and CDR2 is YNNKEL (reference sequence). The ends lost 0 bases at V and 0 bases at J; junction bases unmatched: 8. CDR3 amino acids: CASSQEIQGAMYQETQYF. DNA of the CDR3: TGTGCCAGCAGCCAAGAGATACAGGGGGCCATGTACCAAGAGACCCAGTACTTC.